This record covers a single T cell receptor (beta chain). What it recognizes is unknown. The entry originates in a study of cytomegalovirus exposure and HLA in healthy donors. Germline V gene lookup returns CDR1 MNHEY and CDR2 SMNVEV (reference sequence). Trimming left V 2 bases short and J 1 base short, with 8 bases between. CDR3 length: 14 amino acids. Notes on the study in general: Some TCR beta chains (more than 150 of them) were listed as cytomegalovirus-associated. Confirmation was obtained in vitro that three CMV-associated chains are specific for CMV antigens.

The PCR ran on 60 Vbeta and 13 Jbeta primers. Generated by immunoSEQ multiplex PCR, the TCRdb table keeps only in-frame clones and is missing some. The sample lists 120,000 or so clones; over 70% were seen once. Sequences were obtained from PBMCs. This chain joins TRBV27 and TRBJ1-1; D is uncertain. This sequence originates from a woman between 50 and 59 years old in good health and CMV-seronegative. The DNA for the CDR3 is TGTGCCAGCAGTTTAGTCAGTGGGAACACTGAAGCTTTCTTT. Translated, it gives CASSLVSGNTEAFF.